A selection of T cell receptor beta chains follows, all from one sample in a study of shared clonotypes between healthy human individuals. Profiled with immunoSEQ multiplex PCR; TCRdb holds only in-frame clones, not every one. The sample holds more than 400,000 clones, 90% to 97% seen once. The source material was naive CD4+ T cells sorted from blood. Receptors originate from a woman aged 25 to 39 in good health. The CDR3 runs from the conserved cysteine through the conserved F or W. The order of the fields is clone size, V gene, J gene, D gene, CDR3 protein, CDR3 DNA. The D gene is left open where the match is weak. The size field is filled for only some rows; it gives once, few, many or a size class.

NA	TRBV27	TRBJ2-7	TRBD2	CASSGLAGDYEQYF	TGTGCCAGCAGTGGACTAGCGGGAGACTACGAGCAGTACTTC
once	TRBV2	TRBJ2-1	TRBD1	CASARQGSSYNEQFF	TGTGCCAGCGCCAGACAGGGGAGCTCCTACAATGAGCAGTTCTTC
NA	TRBV5-1	TRBJ2-2	TRBD2	CASSFAGANTGELFF	TGCGCCAGCAGCTTTGCGGGGGCGAACACCGGGGAGCTGTTTTTT
NA	TRBV11-2	TRBJ2-7	TRBD2	CASSFNFGLATKEQYF	TGTGCCAGCAGCTTTAATTTTGGACTAGCGACGAAGGAGCAGTACTTC
NA	TRBV5-1	TRBJ1-1	NA	CASSPRGENTEAFF	TGCGCCAGCAGTCCAAGGGGAGAGAACACTGAAGCTTTCTTT
NA	TRBV10-3	TRBJ2-3	TRBD2	CAISRLAGASDTQYF	TGTGCCATCAGTCGGCTAGCGGGAGCTTCTGATACGCAGTATTTT
NA	TRBV2	TRBJ2-5	TRBD2	CASSRLAGVQETQYF	TGTGCCAGCAGCCGACTAGCGGGAGTTCAAGAGACCCAGTACTTC
NA	TRBV29-1	TRBJ2-7	TRBD1	CSARTGAYEQYF	TGCAGCGCTCGGACAGGGGCCTACGAGCAGTACTTC
NA	TRBV28	TRBJ1-3	TRBD1	CASRADRGSGDTIYF	TGTGCCAGCAGGGCTGACAGGGGCTCTGGGGACACCATATATTTT
NA	TRBV6-1	TRBJ1-4	TRBD1	CASTDGTGNEKLFF	TGTGCCAGCACCGACGGGACAGGGAATGAAAAACTGTTTTTT
NA	TRBV14	TRBJ2-1	NA	CASSQDFRGKQFF	TGTGCCAGCAGCCAAGATTTCCGGGGGAAGCAGTTCTTC
NA	TRBV6-1	TRBJ2-7	NA	CASSRGMVSSYEQYF	TGTGCCAGCAGTCGCGGTATGGTCAGCTCCTACGAGCAGTACTTC
NA	TRBV9	TRBJ1-2	TRBD1	CASSVVQGASYGYTF	TGTGCCAGCAGCGTAGTACAGGGGGCCTCCTATGGCTACACCTTC
NA	TRBV2	TRBJ2-7	TRBD2	CASSVRTSGRDEQYF	TGTGCCAGCAGTGTGAGGACTAGCGGGAGAGACGAGCAGTACTTC
NA	TRBV19	TRBJ2-3	TRBD2	CASSSGTSGMDTQYF	TGTGCCAGTAGTTCCGGGACTAGCGGGATGGATACGCAGTATTTT
NA	TRBV5-1	TRBJ1-4	TRBD1	CASSLDRGDEKLFF	TGCGCCAGCAGCTTGGACAGGGGTGATGAAAAACTGTTTTTT